The 9 T cell receptor beta chains below all came from one sample that was sequenced in a study of control samples from healthy donors and cancer patients. Using immunoSEQ multiplex PCR, the repertoire was profiled, and TCRdb retains in-frame clones only, with some absent. The table records 350,000 to 450,000 clones, approximately 90% of them present only once. Sequenced: PBMCs. All receptors derive from a man between 35 and 55 years old with head and neck cancer.

The gene calls are TRBV7-9 and TRBJ2-7; maybe TRBD2 (5 bases). V was shortened by 1 base and J by 6 bases, with 13 bases between the two germline ends. The germline CDR1 and CDR2 sequences are SEHNR and FQNEAQ (reference sequence). This CDR3 has 14 amino acids. CDR3 in amino acids: CASSLGTRGAEQYF. The CDR3, as DNA: TGTGCCAGCAGCTTAGGCACCCGGGGAGCCGAGCAGTACTTC.

The chain has TRBV6-5 and TRBJ2-5; possible D gene TRBD1, 6 bases. V dropped 8 bases and J dropped 1 base, with 8 bases sitting between them. The CDR3 is 12 residues long. Germline V gene sequence: CDR1 MNHEY, CDR2 SVGAGI. This CDR3 reads CASGTFQETQYF. The DNA of the CDR3 is TGTGCCAGCGGGACATTCCAAGAGACCCAGTACTTC.

J is TRBJ2-3 and V is TRBV4-1; D remains unclear. V was clipped by 6 bases and J by 0 bases, with 7 bases between them. The germline V gene encodes CDR1 MGHRA and CDR2 YSYEKL. This CDR3 has 13 amino acids. The CDR3 reads CASRHTSTDTQYF. The CDR3, as DNA: TGCGCCAGCAGACACACGAGCACAGATACGCAGTATTTT.

V gene TRBV14 combines with J gene TRBJ1-3; D gene uncertain. This CDR3 contains 12 residues. V lost 4 bases, J lost 4 bases, and 5 bases lay in between. CDR1 and CDR2 from the germline V gene are SGHDN and FVKESK. The CDR3, as DNA: TGTGCCAGCAGCCCACAGGGAAACACCATATATTTT. Its translation: CASSPQGNTIYF.

The rearrangement uses TRBV6-5 and TRBJ2-7; D possibly corresponds to TRBD2 (6 bases). Germline-derived CDR1 and CDR2 are MNHEY and SVGAGI. The CDR3 length is 14 residues. The ends were cut back, 6 bases at V and 5 bases at J, with 17 bases in the middle. The chain's CDR3 is CASSLFGTRNEQYF. DNA of the CDR3: TGTGCCAGCAGCCTATTTGGGACTCGGAACGAGCAGTACTTC.

The table lists this clone with a count of one. The V call is TRBV28, the J call TRBJ1-2; D unclear. CDR1 and CDR2 from the germline V gene are MDHEN and SYDVKM. The CDR3 has 13 residues. Trimming took 6 bases from V and 6 from J, leaving 14 bases between them. CDR3 residues: CASRTGNVDGYTF. The DNA for the CDR3 is TGTGCCAGCAGGACCGGGAACGTAGATGGCTACACCTTC.

This chain connects TRBV28 to TRBJ2-7; D assignment may be TRBD1 or TRBD2 (6 bases each). V shed 7 bases and J shed 0 bases, with 19 bases lying between them. Looked up from germline, CDR1 is MDHEN and CDR2 is SYDVKM. CDR3 length equals 16 residues. As DNA, the CDR3 is TGTGCCAGCACCCCCCTACGGGGGCGAAGCTCCTACGAGCAGTACTTC. As protein: CASTPLRGRSSYEQYF.

The chain has TRBV5-6 and TRBJ1-2; weak D call: TRBD1 (5 bases). Trimming shortened V by 0 bases and J by 5 bases, and 14 bases separated the two germline ends. The CDR3 runs to 15 residues. Looked up from germline, CDR1 is SGHDT and CDR2 is YYEEEE. CDR3 amino acids: CASSLVFREIYGYTF. The CDR3 nucleotides are TGTGCCAGCAGCTTGGTTTTCAGGGAGATTTATGGCTACACCTTC.

This chain joins TRBV11-3 and TRBJ2-1, with a possible D match to TRBD1 (6 bases). The CDR3 contains 15 residues. The V gene's germline CDR1 is SGHNT and CDR2 YENEEA. V lost 3 bases and J 0 bases, leaving 9 bases between the germline ends. The CDR3 coding sequence is TGTGCCAGCAGCTTGGAAGGGGGCTCCTACAATGAGCAGTTCTTC. Translated, it gives CASSLEGGSYNEQFF.